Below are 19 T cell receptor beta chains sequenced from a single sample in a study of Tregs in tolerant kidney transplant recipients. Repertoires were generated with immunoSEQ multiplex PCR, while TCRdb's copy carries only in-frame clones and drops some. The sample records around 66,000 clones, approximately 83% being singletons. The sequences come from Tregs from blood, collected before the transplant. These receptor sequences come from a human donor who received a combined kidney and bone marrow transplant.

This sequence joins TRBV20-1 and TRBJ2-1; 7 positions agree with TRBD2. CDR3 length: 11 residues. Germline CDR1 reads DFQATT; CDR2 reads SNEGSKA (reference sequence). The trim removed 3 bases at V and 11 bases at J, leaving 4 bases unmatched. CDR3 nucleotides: TGCAGTGCTAGCCTGCGGGAGAAGCAGTTCTTC. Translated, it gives CSASLREKQFF.

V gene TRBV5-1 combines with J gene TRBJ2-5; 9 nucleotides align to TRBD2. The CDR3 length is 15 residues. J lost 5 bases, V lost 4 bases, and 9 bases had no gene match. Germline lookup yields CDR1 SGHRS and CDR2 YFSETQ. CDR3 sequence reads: CASSRSGRGEETQYF. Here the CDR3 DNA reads TGCGCCAGCAGCCGTAGCGGGAGAGGGGAGGAGACCCAGTACTTC.

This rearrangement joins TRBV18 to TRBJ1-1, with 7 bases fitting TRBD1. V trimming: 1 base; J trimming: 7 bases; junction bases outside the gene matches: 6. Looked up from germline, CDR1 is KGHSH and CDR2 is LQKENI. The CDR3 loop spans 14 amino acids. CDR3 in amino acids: CASSPQGAQGEAFF. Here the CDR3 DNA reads TGTGCCAGCTCACCACAGGGGGCTCAGGGTGAAGCTTTCTTT. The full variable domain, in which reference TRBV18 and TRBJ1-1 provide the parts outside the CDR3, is NAGVMQNPRHLVRRRGQEARLRCSPMKGHSHVYWYRQLPEEGLKFMVYLQKENIIDESGMPKERFSAEFPKEGPSILRIQQVVRGDSAAYFCASSPQGAQGEAFFGQGTRLTVV.

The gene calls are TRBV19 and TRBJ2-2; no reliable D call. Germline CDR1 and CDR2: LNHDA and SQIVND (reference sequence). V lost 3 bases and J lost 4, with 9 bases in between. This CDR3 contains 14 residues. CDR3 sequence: CASSMAILTGELFF. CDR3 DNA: TGTGCCAGTAGTATGGCTATACTCACCGGGGAGCTGTTTTTT.

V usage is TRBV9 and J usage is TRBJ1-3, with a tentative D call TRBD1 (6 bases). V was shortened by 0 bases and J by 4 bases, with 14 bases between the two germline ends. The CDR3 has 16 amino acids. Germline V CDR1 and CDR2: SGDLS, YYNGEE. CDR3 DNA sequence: TGTGCCAGCAGCGTAGGGCTTGCAGGGGTCGGAAACACCATATATTTT. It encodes CASSVGLAGVGNTIYF.

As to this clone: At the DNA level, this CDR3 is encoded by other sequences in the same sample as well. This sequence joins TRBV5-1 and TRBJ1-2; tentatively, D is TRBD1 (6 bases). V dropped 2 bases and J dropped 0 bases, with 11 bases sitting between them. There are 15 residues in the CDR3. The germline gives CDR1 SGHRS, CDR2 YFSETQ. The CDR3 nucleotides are TGCGCCAGCAGCTTCTGGGGGGGCCCTAACTATGGCTACACCTTC. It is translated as CASSFWGGPNYGYTF.

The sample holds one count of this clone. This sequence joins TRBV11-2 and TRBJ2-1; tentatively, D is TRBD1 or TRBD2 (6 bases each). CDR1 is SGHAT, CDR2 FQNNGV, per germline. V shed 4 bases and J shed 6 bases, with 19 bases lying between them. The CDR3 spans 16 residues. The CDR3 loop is CASSYPRGGPINEQFF. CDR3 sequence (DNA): TGTGCCAGCAGCTATCCTCGTGGGGGGCCGATCAATGAGCAGTTCTTC.

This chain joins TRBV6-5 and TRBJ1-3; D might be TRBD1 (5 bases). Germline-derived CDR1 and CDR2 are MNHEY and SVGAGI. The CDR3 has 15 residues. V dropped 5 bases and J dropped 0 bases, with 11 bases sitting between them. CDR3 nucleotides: TGTGCCAGCAGTCCCGCCGACAGCTCTGGAAACACCATATATTTT. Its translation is CASSPADSSGNTIYF.

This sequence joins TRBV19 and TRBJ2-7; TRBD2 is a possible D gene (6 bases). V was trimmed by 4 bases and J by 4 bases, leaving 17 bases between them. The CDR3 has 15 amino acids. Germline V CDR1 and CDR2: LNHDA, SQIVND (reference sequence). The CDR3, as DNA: TGTGCCAGTAGTACCCCGGGACTTCCTTCGTACGAGCAGTACTTC. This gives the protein CASSTPGLPSYEQYF.

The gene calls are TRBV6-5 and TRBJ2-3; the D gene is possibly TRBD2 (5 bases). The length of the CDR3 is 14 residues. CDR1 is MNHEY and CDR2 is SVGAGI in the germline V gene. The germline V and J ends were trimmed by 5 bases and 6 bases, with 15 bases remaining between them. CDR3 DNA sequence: TGTGCCAGCAGTCCCCGACCTAGCTCCGATACGCAGTATTTT. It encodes CASSPRPSSDTQYF.

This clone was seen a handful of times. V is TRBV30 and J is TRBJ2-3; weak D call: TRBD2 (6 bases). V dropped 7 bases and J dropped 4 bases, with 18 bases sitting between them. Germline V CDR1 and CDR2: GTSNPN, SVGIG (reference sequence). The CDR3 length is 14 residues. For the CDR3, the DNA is TGTGCCTCGTCGGAGGGTCTGGGTGCAGATACGCAGTATTTT. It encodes CASSEGLGADTQYF.

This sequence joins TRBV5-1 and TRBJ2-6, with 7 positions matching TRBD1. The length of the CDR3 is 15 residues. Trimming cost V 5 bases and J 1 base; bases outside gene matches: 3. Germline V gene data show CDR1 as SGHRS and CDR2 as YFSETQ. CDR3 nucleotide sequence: TGCGCCAGCAGTATACAGGGGTCTGGGGCCAACGTCCTGACTTTC. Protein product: CASSIQGSGANVLTF.

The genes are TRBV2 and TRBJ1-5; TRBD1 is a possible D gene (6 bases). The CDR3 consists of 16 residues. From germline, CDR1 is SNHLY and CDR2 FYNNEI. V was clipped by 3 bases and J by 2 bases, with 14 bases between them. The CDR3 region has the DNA TGTGCCAGCAGTGACTCAGGGGCTGTGGGCAATCAGCCCCAGCATTTT. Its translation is CASSDSGAVGNQPQHF.

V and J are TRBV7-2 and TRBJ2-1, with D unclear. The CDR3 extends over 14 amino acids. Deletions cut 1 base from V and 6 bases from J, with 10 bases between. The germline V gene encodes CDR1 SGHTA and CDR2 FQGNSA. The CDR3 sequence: CASSLDARRNEQFF. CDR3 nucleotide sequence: TGTGCCAGCAGCTTAGACGCTAGACGCAATGAGCAGTTCTTC.

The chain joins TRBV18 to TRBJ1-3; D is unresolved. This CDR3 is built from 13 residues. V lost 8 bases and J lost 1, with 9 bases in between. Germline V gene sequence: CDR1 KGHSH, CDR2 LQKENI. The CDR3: CASTDSSGNTIYF. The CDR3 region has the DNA TGTGCCAGCACGGACTCGTCTGGAAACACCATATATTTT.

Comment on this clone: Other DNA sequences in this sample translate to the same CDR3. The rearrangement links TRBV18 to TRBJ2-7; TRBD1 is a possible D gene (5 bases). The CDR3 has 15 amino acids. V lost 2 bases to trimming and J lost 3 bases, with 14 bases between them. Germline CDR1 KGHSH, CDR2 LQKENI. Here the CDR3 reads CASSPSRASIYEQYF. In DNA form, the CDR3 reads TGTGCCAGCTCACCAAGCAGGGCCTCTATCTACGAGCAGTACTTC.

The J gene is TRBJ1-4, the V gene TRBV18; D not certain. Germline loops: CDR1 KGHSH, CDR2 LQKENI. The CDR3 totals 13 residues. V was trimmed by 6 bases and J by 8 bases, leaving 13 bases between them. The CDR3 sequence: CASSRGGVEKLFF. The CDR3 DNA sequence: TGTGCCAGCTCCCGGGGTGGAGTAGAAAAACTGTTTTTT.

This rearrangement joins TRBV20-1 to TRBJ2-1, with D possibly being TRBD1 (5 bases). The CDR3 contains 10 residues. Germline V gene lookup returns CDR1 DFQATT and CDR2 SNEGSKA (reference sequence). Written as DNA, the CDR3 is TGCAGCAGGGCCAGATATGAGCAGTTCTTC. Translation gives CSRARYEQFF.

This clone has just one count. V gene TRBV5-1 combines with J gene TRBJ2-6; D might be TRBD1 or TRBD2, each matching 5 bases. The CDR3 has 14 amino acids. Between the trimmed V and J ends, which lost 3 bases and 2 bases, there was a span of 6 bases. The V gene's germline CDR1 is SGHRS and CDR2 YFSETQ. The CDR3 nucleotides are TGCGCCAGCAGCTGGGACCCTGGGGCCAACGTCCTGACTTTC. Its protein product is CASSWDPGANVLTF.